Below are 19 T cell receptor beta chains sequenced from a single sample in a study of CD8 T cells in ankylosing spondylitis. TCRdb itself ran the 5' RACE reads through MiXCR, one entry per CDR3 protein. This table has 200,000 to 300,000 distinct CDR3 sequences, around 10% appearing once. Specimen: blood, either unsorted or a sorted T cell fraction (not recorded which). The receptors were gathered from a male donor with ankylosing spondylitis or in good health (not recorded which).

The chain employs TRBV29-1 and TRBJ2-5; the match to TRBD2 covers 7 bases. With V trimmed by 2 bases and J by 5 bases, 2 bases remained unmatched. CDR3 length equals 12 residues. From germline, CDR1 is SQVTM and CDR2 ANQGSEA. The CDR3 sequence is CSVELAEETQYF. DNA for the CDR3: TGCAGCGTTGAACTAGCGGAGGAGACCCAGTACTTC.

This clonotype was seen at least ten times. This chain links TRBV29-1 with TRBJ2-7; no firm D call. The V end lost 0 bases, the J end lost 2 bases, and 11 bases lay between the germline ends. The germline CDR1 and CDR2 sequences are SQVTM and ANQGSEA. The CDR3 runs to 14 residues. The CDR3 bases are TGCAGCGTTGAAGATCCGAACAGAGCCTACGAGCAGTACTTC. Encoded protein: CSVEDPNRAYEQYF.

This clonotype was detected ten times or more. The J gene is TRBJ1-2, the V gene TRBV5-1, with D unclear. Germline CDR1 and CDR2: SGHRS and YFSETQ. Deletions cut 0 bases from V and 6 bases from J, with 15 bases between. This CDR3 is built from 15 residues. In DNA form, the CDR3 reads TGCGCCAGCAGCTTGGCGAGGGCCGTTGAGGATGGCTACACCTTC. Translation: CASSLARAVEDGYTF.

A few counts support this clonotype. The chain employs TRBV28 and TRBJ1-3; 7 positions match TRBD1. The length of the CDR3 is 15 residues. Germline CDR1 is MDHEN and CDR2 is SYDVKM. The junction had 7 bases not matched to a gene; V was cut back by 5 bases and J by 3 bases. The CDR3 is CASSKYRGSGNTIYF. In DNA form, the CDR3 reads TGTGCCAGCAGTAAATACAGGGGTAGTGGAAACACCATATATTTT. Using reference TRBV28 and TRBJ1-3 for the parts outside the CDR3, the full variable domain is DVKVTQSSRYLVKRTGEKVFLECVQDMDHENMFWYRQDPGLGLRLIYFSYDVKMKEKGDIPEGYSVSREKKERFSLILESASTNQTSMYLCASSKYRGSGNTIYFGEGSWLTVV.

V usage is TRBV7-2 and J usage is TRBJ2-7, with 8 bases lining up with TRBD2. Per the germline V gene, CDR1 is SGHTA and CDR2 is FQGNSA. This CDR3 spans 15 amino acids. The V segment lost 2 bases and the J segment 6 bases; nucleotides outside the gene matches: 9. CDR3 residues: CASSLNGRGISEQYF. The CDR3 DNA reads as TGTGCCAGCAGCTTAAACGGGAGGGGGATTAGCGAGCAGTACTTC.

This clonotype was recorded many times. CDR3 region: CSAQGFLEEPQHF. The DNA of the CDR3 is TGCAGTGCCCAAGGGTTCCTTGAGGAGCCCCAGCATTTT. The chain links TRBV20-1 to TRBJ1-5; no clear D gene. This CDR3 is built from 13 residues. Trimming shortened V by 6 bases and J by 8 bases, and 17 bases separated the two germline ends. Germline V gene data show CDR1 as DFQATT and CDR2 as SNEGSKA (reference sequence).

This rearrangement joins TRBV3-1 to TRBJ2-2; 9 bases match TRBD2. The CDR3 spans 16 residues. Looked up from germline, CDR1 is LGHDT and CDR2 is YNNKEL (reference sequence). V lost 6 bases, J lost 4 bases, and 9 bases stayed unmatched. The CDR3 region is CASRPMAGGPTGELFF. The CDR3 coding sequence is TGTGCCAGCAGACCAATGGCGGGAGGGCCCACCGGGGAGCTGTTTTTT.

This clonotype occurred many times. CDR3 sequence: CASSLAETSTDTQYF. For the CDR3, the DNA is TGCGCCAGCAGCTTAGCGGAAACTAGCACAGATACGCAGTATTTT. V gene TRBV5-1 combines with J gene TRBJ2-3; a weak D match, TRBD2 (5 bases). CDR3 length: 15 amino acids. V was cut by 2 bases and J by 0 bases, with 10 bases left in between. CDR1 SGHRS and CDR2 YFSETQ come from the germline V gene.

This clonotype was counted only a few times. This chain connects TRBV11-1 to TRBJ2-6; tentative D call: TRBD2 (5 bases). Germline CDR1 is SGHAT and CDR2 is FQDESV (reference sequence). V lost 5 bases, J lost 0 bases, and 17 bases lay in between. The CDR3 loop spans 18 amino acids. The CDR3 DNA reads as TGTGCCAGCAGCCCTCCTGGCGGGCTCGGCTCTGGGGCCAACGTCCTGACTTTC. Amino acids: CASSPPGGLGSGANVLTF.

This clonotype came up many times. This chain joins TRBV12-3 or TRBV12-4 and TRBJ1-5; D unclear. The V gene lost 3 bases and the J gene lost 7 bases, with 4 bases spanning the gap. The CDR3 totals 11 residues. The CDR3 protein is CASSLGQPQHF. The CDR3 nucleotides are TGTGCCAGCAGTTTGGGGCAGCCCCAGCATTTT.

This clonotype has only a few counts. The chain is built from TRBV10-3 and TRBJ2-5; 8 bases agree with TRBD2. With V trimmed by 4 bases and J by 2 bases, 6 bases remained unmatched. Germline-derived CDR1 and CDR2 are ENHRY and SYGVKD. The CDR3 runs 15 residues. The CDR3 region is CAISGVASGQETQYF. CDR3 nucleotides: TGTGCCATCAGTGGAGTGGCTAGCGGGCAAGAGACCCAGTACTTC.

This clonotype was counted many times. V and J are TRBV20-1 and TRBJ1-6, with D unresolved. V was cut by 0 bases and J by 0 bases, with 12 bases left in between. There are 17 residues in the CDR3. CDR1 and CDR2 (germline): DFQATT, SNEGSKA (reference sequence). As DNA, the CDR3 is TGCAGTGCTAGAGATTTCGGGGATAGCTCCTATAATTCACCCCTCCACTTT. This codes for CSARDFGDSSYNSPLHF.

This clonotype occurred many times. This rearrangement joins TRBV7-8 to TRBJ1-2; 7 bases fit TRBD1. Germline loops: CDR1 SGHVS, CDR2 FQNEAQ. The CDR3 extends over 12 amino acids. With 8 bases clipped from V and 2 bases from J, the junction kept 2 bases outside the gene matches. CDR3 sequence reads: CASSQGNYGYTF. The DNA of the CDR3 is TGTGCCAGCTCACAGGGGAACTATGGCTACACCTTC. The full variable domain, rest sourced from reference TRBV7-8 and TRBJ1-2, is GAGVSQSPRYKVAKRGQDVALRCDPISGHVSLFWYQQALGQGPEFLTYFQNEAQLDKSGLPSDRFFAERPEGSVSTLKIQRTQQEDSAVYLCASSQGNYGYTFGSGTRLTVV.

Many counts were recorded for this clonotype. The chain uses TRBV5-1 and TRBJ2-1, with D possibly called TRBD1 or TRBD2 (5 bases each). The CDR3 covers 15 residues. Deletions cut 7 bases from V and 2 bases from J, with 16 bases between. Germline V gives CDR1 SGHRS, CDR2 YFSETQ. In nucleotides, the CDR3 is TGCGCCAGCGCCGAGGGGAGTAGGGCCTACAATGAGCAGTTCTTC. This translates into CASAEGSRAYNEQFF.

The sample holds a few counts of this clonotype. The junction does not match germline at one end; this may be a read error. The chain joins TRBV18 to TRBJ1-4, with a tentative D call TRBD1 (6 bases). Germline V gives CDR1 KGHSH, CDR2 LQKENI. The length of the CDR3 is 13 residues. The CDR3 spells CASSPDRDEKLFF. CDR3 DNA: TGTGCCAGCTCACCGGACAGAGACGAAAAGCTGTTTTTT. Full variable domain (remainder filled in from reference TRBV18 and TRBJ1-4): NAGVMQNPRHLVRRRGQEARLRCSPMKGHSHVYWYRQLPEEGLKFMVYLQKENIIDESGMPKERFSAEFPKEGPSILRIQQVVRGDSAAYFCASSPDRDEKLFFGSGTQLSVL.

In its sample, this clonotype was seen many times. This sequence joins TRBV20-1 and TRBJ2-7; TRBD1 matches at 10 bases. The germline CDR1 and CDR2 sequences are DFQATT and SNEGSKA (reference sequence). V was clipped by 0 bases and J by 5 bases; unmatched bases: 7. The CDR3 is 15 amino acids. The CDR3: CSARDLRDRGHEQYF. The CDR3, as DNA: TGCAGTGCTAGAGATCTTAGGGACAGGGGCCACGAGCAGTACTTC.

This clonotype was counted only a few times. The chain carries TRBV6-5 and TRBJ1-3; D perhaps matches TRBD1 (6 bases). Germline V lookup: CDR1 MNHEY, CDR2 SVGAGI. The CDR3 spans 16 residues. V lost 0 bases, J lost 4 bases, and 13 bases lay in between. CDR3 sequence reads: CASSYSPGARGNTIYF. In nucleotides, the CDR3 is TGTGCCAGCAGTTACTCGCCGGGGGCGAGGGGAAACACCATATATTTT.

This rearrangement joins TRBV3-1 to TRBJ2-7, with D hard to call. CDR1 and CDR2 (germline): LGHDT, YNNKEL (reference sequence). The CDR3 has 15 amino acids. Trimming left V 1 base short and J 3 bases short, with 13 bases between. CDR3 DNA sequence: TGTGCCAGCAGCCAAGTCCCCGGTACGATCTACGAGCAGTACTTC. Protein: CASSQVPGTIYEQYF.

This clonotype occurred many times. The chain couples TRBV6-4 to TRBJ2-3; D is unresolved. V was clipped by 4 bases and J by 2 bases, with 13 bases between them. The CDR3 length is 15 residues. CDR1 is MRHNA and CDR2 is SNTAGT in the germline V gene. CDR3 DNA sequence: TGTGCCAGCAGTGCCCCGCTGGCGGACACAGATACGCAGTATTTT. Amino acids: CASSAPLADTDTQYF.